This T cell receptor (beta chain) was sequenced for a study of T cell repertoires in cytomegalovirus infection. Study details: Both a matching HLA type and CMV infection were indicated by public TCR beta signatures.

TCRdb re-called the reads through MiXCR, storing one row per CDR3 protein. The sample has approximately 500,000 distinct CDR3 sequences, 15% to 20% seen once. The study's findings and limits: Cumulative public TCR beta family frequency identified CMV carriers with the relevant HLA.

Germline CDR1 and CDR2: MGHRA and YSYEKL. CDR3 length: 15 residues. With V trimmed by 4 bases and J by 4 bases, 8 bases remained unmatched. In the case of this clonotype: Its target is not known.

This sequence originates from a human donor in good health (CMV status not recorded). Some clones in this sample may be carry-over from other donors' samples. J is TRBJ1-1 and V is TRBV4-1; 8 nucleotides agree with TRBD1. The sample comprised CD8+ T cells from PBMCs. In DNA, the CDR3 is TGCGCCAGCAGCCCACAGGGGGGGGGGGTCACTGAAGCTTTCTTT. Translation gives CASSPQGGGVTEAFF.